The sample holds a few counts of the clone carrying this T cell receptor (beta chain). Its target is unknown. This specimen comes from a study of early T cells in non-severe SARS-CoV-2 infection. Across the study: Sequencing used unsorted whole-blood bulk RNA, so chains lack pairing.

Germline V CDR1 and CDR2: MNHNY, SVGAGI (reference sequence). CDR3 length: 14 residues. Trimming at V came to 7 bases and at J to 5 bases, leaving 5 bases not matched to a gene. Attachment of unique molecular identifiers was made to individual cDNA molecules. TCRdb called the 5' RACE reads again in MiXCR, with one record for every CDR3 protein. The table has some 91,000 distinct CDR3 sequences, under 15% seen once. General observations from the study: Comparison of clonotypes with VDJdb favored anti-spike CD8 responses while missing private and CD4 specificities.

The receptor comes from an adult who was a healthcare worker with PCR-confirmed SARS-CoV-2 infection or an uninfected control (not recorded which). The chain combines TRBV6-6 with TRBJ2-2; 9 bases match TRBD2. Input material: whole blood. CDR3 residues: CASKGTSSTGELFF. Written as DNA, the CDR3 is TGTGCCAGCAAAGGGACTAGCTCAACCGGGGAGCTGTTTTTT.